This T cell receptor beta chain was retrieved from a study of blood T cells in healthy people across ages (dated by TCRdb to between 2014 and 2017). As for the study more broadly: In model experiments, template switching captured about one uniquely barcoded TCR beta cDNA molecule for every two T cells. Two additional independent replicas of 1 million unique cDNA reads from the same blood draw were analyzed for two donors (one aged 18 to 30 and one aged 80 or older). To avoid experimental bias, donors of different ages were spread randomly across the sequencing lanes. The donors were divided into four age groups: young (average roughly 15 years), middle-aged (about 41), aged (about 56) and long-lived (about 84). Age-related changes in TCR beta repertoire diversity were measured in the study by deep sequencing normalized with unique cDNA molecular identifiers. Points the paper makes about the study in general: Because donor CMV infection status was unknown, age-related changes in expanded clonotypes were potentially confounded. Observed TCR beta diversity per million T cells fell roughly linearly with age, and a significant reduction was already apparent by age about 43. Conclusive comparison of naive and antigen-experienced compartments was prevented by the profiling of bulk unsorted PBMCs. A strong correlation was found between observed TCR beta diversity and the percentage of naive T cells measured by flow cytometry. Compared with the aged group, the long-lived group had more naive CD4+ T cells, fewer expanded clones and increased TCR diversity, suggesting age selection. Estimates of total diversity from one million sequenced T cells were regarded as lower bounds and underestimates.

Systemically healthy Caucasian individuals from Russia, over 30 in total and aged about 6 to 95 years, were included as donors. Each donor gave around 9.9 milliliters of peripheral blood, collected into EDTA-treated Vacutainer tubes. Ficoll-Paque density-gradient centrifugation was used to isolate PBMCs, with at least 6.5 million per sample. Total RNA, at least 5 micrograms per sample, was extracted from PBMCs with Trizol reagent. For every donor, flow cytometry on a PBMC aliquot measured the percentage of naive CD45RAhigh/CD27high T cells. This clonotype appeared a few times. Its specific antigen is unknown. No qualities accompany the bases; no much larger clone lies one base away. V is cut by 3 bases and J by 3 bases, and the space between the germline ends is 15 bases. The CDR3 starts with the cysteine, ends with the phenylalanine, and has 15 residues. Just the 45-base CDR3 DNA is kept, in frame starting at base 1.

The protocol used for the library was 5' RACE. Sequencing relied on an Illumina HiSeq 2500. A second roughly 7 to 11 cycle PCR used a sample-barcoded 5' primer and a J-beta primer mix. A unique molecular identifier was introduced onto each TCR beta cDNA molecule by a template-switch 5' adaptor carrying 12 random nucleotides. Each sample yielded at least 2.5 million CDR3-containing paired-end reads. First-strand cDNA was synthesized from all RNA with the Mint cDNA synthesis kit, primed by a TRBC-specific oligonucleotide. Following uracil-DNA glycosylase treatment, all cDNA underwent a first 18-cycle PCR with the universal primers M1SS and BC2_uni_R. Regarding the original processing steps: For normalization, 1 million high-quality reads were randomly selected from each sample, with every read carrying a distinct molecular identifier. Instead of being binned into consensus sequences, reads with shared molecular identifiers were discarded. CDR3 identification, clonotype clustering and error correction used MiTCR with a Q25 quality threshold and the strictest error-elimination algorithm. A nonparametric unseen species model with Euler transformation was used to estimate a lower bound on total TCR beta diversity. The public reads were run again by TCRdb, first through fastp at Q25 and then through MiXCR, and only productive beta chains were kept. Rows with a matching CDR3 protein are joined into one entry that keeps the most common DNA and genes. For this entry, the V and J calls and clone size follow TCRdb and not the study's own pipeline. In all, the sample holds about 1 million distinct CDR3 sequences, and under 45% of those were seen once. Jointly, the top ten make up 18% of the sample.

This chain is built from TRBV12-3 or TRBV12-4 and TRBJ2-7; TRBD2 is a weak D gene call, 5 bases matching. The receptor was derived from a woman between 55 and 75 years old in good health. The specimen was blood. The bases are TGTGCCAGCAGTTTGGCTAGCCCGAACCTCTACGAGCAGTACTTC. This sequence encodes CASSLASPNLYEQYF.